This T cell receptor beta chain was obtained from a study of T cells in women clearing cervical HPV infection. The germline gives CDR1 SGHDT, CDR2 YYEEEE. With 2 bases removed from V and 1 base from J, the gap between germline ends came to 7 bases. CDR3 length equals 13 residues. Clones were sequenced by immunoSEQ multiplex PCR, and TCRdb holds only the in-frame ones, with some missing. The clone table shows tens of thousands of clones, with the ten largest holding over 5%. As to this clone: The DNA ends 3 residues before the CDR3 does, and the rest of the CDR3 is filled in from the germline J gene.

The specimen sequenced was blood buffy coat. This clonotype was obtained from a woman between 18 and 70 years old with a cervical HPV16 infection that either progressed to CIN3+ or cleared (not recorded which). The V gene is TRBV5-6, the J gene TRBJ2-7; D not resolved. CDR3 sequence: CASSFPQSYEQYF. Incomplete CDR3 DNA: TGTGCCAGCAGCTTTCCACAGTCCTACGAG.